Listed below are T cell receptor beta chains from one sample, sequenced in a study of blood T cell repertoires in COVID-19. TCRdb keeps only in-frame clones here, not all; method: immunoSEQ multiplex PCR. There are a few hundred thousand clones in the sample; over 85% occur only once, and roughly 0.76% lies in the top ten. Sequencing was done on a sample of peripheral blood. The source of these receptors is a man aged 18-30 years with COVID-19, enrolled during active disease. The conserved cysteine and the conserved F or W are not part of the CDR3 here. Not all rows give a size; the values are once, few, many and, for expanded clones, a class.

>TRBV5-1|TRBJ2-7|.
GPLGIHEQY
>TRBV7-9|TRBJ1-2|.
ASTPPGDRLGYGYT
>TRBV14|TRBJ1-1|.
ASSHGTANTEAF
>TRBV7-9|TRBJ1-1|few
ASSQGGDGTEAF
>TRBV27|TRBJ2-3|.
ASSMGLNTDTQY
>TRBV27|TRBJ2-7|once
ASSFAGRSNFEQY
>TRBV3-1/TRBV3-2|TRBJ1-2|.
ASSDRDRGGYT
>TRBV7-8|TRBJ2-5|.
ASSPTRTGTETQY
>TRBV6-2/TRBV6-3|TRBJ1-1|.
ASSQLRSEAF
>TRBV5-1|TRBJ2-1|.
ASRGGSGLADNEQF
>TRBV5-1|TRBJ1-5|.
ASSLDAGGEPQH
>TRBV14|TRBJ2-3|.
ASSQGLKYTDTQY
>TRBV19|TRBJ1-5|.
ASSLRGQDQPQH
>TRBV2|TRBJ1-2|.
ASNSRGYT
>TRBV5-4|TRBJ2-7|.
ASSLLAGGDYEQY
>TRBV6-6|TRBJ2-2|few
ASSPGPGELF
>TRBV28|TRBJ2-3|many
ASRPGLADTQY
>TRBV6-2/TRBV6-3|TRBJ2-5|.
ASSYAGTSGRETQY
>TRBV5-1|TRBJ2-5|.
ASSFFGQKRETQY
>TRBV19|TRBJ1-1|.
ASEWSGSHEAF
>TRBV5-1|TRBJ1-2|once
ASSIRDGGHYGYT
>TRBV20-1|TRBJ2-5|.
SALEETQY
>TRBV9|TRBJ2-6|.
ASSAQGVLT
>TRBV10-2|TRBJ2-2|.
ASRASGVNTGELF
>TRBV9|TRBJ2-7|.
ASSPRLVAGDYEQY
>TRBV2|TRBJ2-3|.
ASSASATGGADTQY
>TRBV6-1|TRBJ2-1|.
ASSGRDSETYNEQF
>TRBV19|TRBJ1-5|.
ASSMAGRAGGQPQH
>TRBV3-1/TRBV3-2|TRBJ1-2|.
ASSPTGAYGYT
>TRBV18|TRBJ2-2|.
ASSFVSGRSNTGELF
>TRBV5-8|TRBJ2-3|.
ASSTRTSGGDTQY
>TRBV4-1|TRBJ2-1|once
ASSQDYGISSYNEQF
>TRBV5-1|TRBJ1-1|once
ASSGGQMNTEAF
>TRBV11-2|TRBJ2-7|.
ASSQSGTYEQY
>TRBV2|TRBJ1-4|.
ASSVDGSTNEKLF
>TRBV2|TRBJ2-3|once
ASSEARLAENTDTQY
>TRBV3-1/TRBV3-2|TRBJ2-7|.
ASSLSTYEQY
>TRBV7-3|TRBJ2-1|.
ASSPSSGNLRDNEQF
>TRBV15|TRBJ2-1|.
ATSRARGNEQF
>TRBV19|TRBJ1-2|.
ASSMDYNGQTGYT
>TRBV30|TRBJ1-4|.
AWSGALGGTGGEKLF